This is a list of T cell receptor beta chains from one sample in a study of follicular helper T cells after annual influenza vaccination. Assay: immunoSEQ multiplex PCR; the TCRdb copy retains only in-frame clones and omits some. The table shows 2,000 to 2,500 clones, with around four fifths occurring only once. This material consisted of CXCR5+ CD38- circulating T follicular helper cells from blood, taken 7 days after influenza vaccination. These receptors originate from an adult who received the influenza vaccine. The CDR3 runs from the conserved cysteine through the conserved F or W. A D gene is named only where the DNA matches it firmly. Part of the rows lack a size; the others show once, few, many or a class for expanded clones.

DNA: TGTGCCAGCAGCTCACAGGATTACAACACTGAAGCTTTCTTT; CDR3: CASSSQDYNTEAFF; V: TRBV6-5; size: NA; D: NA; length: 14; J: TRBJ1-1
DNA: TGCGCCAGCAGCTTGGCCCCGGGACAGGGGAACACTGAAGCTTTCTTT; CDR3: CASSLAPGQGNTEAFF; V: TRBV5-1; size: NA; D: TRBD1; length: 16; J: TRBJ1-1
DNA: TGTGCCAGCAGTTCCAGGGCTGGGGGCTACACCTTC; CDR3: CASSSRAGGYTF; V: TRBV27; size: NA; D: NA; length: 12; J: TRBJ1-2
DNA: TGTGCCAGCAGCTTAGCGCGCCCAGGGTCCGGGCCCTACACCTTC; CDR3: CASSLARPGSGPYTF; V: TRBV7-2; size: few; D: NA; length: 15; J: TRBJ1-2
DNA: TGTGCCAGCATTCTTGGGACGGGTTGGGCTTCGGATACGCAGTATTTT; CDR3: CASILGTGWASDTQYF; V: TRBV5-5; size: NA; D: NA; length: 16; J: TRBJ2-3
DNA: TGTGCCTGGAGTCTCCCCGGGGAGCTGTTTTTT; CDR3: CAWSLPGELFF; V: TRBV30; size: NA; D: NA; length: 11; J: TRBJ2-2
DNA: TGTGCCAGCAGCTTGTTGGTATCTGGGGCCAACGTCCTGACTTTC; CDR3: CASSLLVSGANVLTF; V: TRBV5-6; size: NA; D: NA; length: 15; J: TRBJ2-6
DNA: TGCAGCTCATTGGGGGACAGGGAAACCAATGAGCAGTTCTTC; CDR3: CSSLGDRETNEQFF; V: TRBV29-1; size: NA; D: TRBD1; length: 14; J: TRBJ2-1
DNA: TGTGCTCGGAGGGACTCTGGAAACACCATATATTTT; CDR3: CARRDSGNTIYF; V: TRBV30; size: NA; D: NA; length: 12; J: TRBJ1-3
DNA: TGCAGCGTTGAAAGGGGGGTCAAGTCCTACAATGAGCAGTTCTTC; CDR3: CSVERGVKSYNEQFF; V: TRBV29-1; size: NA; D: NA; length: 15; J: TRBJ2-1
DNA: TGTGCCAGCAGGAACAAGGGACAGGGACTAGTTTCCCATGAGCAGTTCTTC; CDR3: CASRNKGQGLVSHEQFF; V: TRBV27; size: NA; D: NA; length: 17; J: TRBJ2-1
DNA: TGTGCCAGCAGCCTAGCTCCGGGATCCTACAATGAGCAGTTCTTC; CDR3: CASSLAPGSYNEQFF; V: TRBV6-5; size: NA; D: NA; length: 15; J: TRBJ2-1
DNA: TGCGCCAGCAGCGGGGACAGGGTGGGCACTGAAGCTTTCTTT; CDR3: CASSGDRVGTEAFF; V: TRBV5-1; size: once; D: TRBD1; length: 14; J: TRBJ1-1
DNA: TGTGCCAGCAGTCGACAGGGTTTCTCTGGAAACACCATATATTTT; CDR3: CASSRQGFSGNTIYF; V: TRBV6-5; size: NA; D: TRBD1; length: 15; J: TRBJ1-3
DNA: TGTGCCAGCAGCCCCGGTCCCGGTGGCTACACCTTC; CDR3: CASSPGPGGYTF; V: TRBV7-3; size: few; D: NA; length: 12; J: TRBJ1-2
DNA: TGTGCCAGCAGCCCCCACGGGCCGGTCTCCTACAATGAGCAGTTCTTC; CDR3: CASSPHGPVSYNEQFF; V: TRBV28; size: NA; D: NA; length: 16; J: TRBJ2-1
DNA: TGCAGTGCTAGCTCTGGGGACATTCAGTACTTC; CDR3: CSASSGDIQYF; V: TRBV20-1; size: NA; D: NA; length: 11; J: TRBJ2-4
DNA: TGTGCTAGTGCTCTGGGAGGGGGCAGAGAGCAGTTCTTC; CDR3: CASALGGGREQFF; V: TRBV12-5; size: NA; D: NA; length: 13; J: TRBJ2-1
DNA: TGCGCCAGCAGCCCGTTTTCGACTAGCGGGGGCCTCACAGATACGCAGTATTTT; CDR3: CASSPFSTSGGLTDTQYF; V: TRBV4-3; size: NA; D: TRBD2; length: 18; J: TRBJ2-3
DNA: TGCGCCAGCAGCTTAGGAGGGGGGGACCACCATCAGTGGTATTTT; CDR3: CASSLGGGDHHQWYF; V: TRBV5-1; size: NA; D: NA; length: 15; J: TRBJ2-3
DNA: TGCAGCGTTCAGACAGGGCGAGGTCAGCCCCAGCATTTT; CDR3: CSVQTGRGQPQHF; V: TRBV29-1; size: NA; D: TRBD1; length: 13; J: TRBJ1-5
DNA: TGTGCCAGCAGTCCTCACATGAGAGTGAACACTGAAGCTTTCTTT; CDR3: CASSPHMRVNTEAFF; V: TRBV6-5; size: NA; D: NA; length: 15; J: TRBJ1-1
DNA: TGTGCCAGCAGCCGCACCGGGACTAGCGGGAGGGGGACAGATACGCAGTATTTT; CDR3: CASSRTGTSGRGTDTQYF; V: TRBV9; size: NA; D: TRBD2; length: 18; J: TRBJ2-3
DNA: TGTGCCAGCAGTTACCCCGGGACAGCGGGCTACACCTTC; CDR3: CASSYPGTAGYTF; V: TRBV6-5; size: NA; D: TRBD1; length: 13; J: TRBJ1-2
DNA: TGTGCCAGCAGCGAGCCGGGGAGACCGGGGGAGACCCAGTACTTC; CDR3: CASSEPGRPGETQYF; V: TRBV2; size: once; D: NA; length: 15; J: TRBJ2-5